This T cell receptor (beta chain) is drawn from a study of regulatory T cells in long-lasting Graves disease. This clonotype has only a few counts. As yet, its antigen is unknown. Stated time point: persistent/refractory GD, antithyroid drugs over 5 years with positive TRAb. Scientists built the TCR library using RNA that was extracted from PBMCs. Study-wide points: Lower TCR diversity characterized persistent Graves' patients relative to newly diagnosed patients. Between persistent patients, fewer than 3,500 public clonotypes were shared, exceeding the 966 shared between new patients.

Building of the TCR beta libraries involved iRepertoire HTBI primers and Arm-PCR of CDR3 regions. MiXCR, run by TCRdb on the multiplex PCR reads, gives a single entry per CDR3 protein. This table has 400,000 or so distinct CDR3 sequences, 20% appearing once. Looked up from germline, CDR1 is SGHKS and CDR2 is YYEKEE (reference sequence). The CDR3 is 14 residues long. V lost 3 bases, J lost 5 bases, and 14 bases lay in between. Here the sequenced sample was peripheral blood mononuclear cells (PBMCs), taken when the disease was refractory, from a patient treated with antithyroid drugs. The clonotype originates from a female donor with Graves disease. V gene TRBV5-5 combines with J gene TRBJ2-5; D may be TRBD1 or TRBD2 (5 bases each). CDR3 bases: TGTGCCAGCAGCTGGATGGGGACGCAGGAGACCCAGTACTTC. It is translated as CASSWMGTQETQYF. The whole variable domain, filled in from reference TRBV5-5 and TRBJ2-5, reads DAGVTQSPTHLIKTRGQQVTLRCSPISGHKSVSWYQQVLGQGPQFIFQYYEKEERGRGNFPDRFSARQFPNYSSELNVNALLLGDSALYLCASSWMGTQETQYFGPGTRLLVL.